This T cell receptor (beta chain) comes out of a study of CXCR3-negative and CXCR3-positive naive CD8 T cells. Preparation of TRB cDNA libraries relied on 5' RACE carrying UMI labels. With the 5' RACE reads reprocessed, TCRdb shows one record per CDR3 protein and no DNA. Its clone listing holds some 48,000 distinct CDR3 sequences. Germline V gene data show CDR1 as SGHKS and CDR2 as YYEKEE (reference sequence). There are 18 residues in the CDR3. Naive CD8+ T cells showed CD45RO-CCR7+CD27+CD95-. The rearrangement links TRBV5-5 to TRBJ2-2. The TCR originated in a human donor in good health. Some clones in this sample may be carry-over from other donors' samples. The sample comprised naive CXCR3- CD8+ T cells from blood. Subset given: CD45RO-CCR7+CD27+CD95- naive CD8+ T cells lacking CXCR3 (TNR3-). CDR3 protein: CASSFGERTATFPGELFF.